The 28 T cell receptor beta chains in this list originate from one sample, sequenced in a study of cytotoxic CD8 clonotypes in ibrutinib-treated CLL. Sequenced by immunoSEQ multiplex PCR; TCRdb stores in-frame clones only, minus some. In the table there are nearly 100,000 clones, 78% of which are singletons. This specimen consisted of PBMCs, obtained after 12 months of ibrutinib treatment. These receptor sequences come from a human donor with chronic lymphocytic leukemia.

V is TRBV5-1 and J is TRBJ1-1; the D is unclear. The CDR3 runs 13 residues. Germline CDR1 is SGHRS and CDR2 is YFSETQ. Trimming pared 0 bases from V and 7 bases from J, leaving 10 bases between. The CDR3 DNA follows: TGCGCCAGCAGCTTGGGGATGGACCGTGAAGCTTTCTTT. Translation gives CASSLGMDREAFF.

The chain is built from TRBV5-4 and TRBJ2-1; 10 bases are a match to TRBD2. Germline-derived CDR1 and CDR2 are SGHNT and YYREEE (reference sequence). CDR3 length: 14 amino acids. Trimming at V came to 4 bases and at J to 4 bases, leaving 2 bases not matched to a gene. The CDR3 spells CASSTAGGYNEQFF. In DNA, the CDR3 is TGTGCCAGCAGCACAGCGGGGGGGTACAATGAGCAGTTCTTC.

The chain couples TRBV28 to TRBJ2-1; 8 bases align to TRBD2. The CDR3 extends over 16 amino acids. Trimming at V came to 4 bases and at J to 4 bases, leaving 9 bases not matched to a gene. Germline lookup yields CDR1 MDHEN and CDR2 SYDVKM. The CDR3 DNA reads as TGTGCCAGCAGTTCCCCTTCGGGGGGGCAATACAATGAGCAGTTCTTC. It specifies CASSSPSGGQYNEQFF.

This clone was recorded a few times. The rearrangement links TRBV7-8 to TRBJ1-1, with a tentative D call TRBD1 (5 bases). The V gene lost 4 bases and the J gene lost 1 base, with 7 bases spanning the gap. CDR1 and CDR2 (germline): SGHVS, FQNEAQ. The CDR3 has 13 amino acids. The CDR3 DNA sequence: TGTGCCAGCAGCTCCCAGGGGAACACTGAAGCTTTCTTT. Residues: CASSSQGNTEAFF.

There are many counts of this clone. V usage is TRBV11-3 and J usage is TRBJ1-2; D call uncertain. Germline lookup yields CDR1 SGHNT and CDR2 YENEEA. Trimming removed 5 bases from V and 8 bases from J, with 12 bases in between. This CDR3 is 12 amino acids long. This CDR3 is CASSQDSEGYTF. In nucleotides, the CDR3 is TGTGCCAGCAGCCAAGATTCAGAAGGCTACACCTTC.

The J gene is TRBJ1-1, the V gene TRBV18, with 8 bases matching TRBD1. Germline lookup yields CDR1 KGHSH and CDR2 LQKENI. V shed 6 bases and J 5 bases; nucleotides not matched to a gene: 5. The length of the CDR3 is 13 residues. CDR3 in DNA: TGTGCCAGCTCTCAGGGGGCAAGTACTGAAGCTTTCTTT. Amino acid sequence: CASSQGASTEAFF.

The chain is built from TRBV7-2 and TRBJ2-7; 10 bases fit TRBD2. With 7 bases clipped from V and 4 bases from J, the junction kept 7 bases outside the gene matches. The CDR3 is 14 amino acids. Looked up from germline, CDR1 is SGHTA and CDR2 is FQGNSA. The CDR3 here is CASTSSGGLYEQYF. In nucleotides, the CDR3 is TGTGCCAGCACTTCTAGCGGGGGTTTGTACGAGCAGTACTTC.

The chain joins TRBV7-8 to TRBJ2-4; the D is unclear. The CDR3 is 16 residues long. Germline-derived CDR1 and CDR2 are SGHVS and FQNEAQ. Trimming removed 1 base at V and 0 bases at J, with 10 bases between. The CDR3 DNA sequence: TGTGCCAGCAGCTTAGAGGGCTATGTAGCCAAAAACATTCAGTACTTC. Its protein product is CASSLEGYVAKNIQYF.

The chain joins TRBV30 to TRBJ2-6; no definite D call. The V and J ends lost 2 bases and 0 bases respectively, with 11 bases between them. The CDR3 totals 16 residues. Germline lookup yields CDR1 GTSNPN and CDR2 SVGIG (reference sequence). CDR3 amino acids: CAWSSHRLSGANVLTF. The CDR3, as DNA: TGTGCCTGGAGTTCCCATCGACTCTCTGGGGCCAACGTCCTGACTTTC. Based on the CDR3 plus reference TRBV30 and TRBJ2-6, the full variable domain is SQTIHQWPATLVQPVGSPLSLECTVEGTSNPNLYWYRQAAGRGLQLLFYSVGIGQISSEVPQNLSASRPQDRQFILSSKKLLLSDSGFYLCAWSSHRLSGANVLTFGAGSRLTVL.

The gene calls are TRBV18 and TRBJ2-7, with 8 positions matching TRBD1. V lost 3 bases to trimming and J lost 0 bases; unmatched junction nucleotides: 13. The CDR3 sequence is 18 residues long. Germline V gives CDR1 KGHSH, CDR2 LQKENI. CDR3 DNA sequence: TGTGCCAGCTCACCCTCGGACAGGGTATCACCGCCCTCCTACGAGCAGTACTTC. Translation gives CASSPSDRVSPPSYEQYF.

CDR3 nucleotide sequence: TGTGCCAGCAGCTTAGTAGGGACTGGAGAGACCCAGTACTTC. Translated, it gives CASSLVGTGETQYF. This chain uses TRBV7-9 with TRBJ2-5; D is perhaps TRBD2 (6 bases). The CDR3 has 14 residues. The V and J ends lost 1 base and 4 bases respectively, with 10 bases between them. Germline V gene data show CDR1 as SEHNR and CDR2 as FQNEAQ (reference sequence).

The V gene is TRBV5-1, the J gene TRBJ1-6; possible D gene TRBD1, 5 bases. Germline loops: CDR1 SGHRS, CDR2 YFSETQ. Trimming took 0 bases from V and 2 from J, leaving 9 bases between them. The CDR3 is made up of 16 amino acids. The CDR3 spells CASSLAGGTYNSPLHF. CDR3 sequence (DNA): TGCGCCAGCAGCTTGGCTGGGGGGACCTATAATTCACCCCTCCACTTT.

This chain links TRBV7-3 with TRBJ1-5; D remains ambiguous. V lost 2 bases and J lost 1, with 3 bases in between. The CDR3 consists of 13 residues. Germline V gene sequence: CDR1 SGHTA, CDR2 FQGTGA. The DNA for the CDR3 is TGTGCCAGCAGCTTACGAAGCAATCAGCCCCAGCATTTT. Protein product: CASSLRSNQPQHF. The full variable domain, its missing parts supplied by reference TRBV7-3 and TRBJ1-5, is GAGVSQTPSNKVTEKGKYVELRCDPISGHTALYWYRQSLGQGPEFLIYFQGTGAADDSGLPNDRFFAVRPEGSVSTLKIQRTERGDSAVYLCASSLRSNQPQHFGDGTRLSIL.

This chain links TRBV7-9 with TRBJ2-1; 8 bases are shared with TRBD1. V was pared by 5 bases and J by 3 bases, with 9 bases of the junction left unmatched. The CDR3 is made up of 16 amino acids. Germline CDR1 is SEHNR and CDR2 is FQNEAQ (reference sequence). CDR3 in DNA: TGTGCCAGCAGCCCCGTGGTGGGGACAGGCTACAATGAGCAGTTCTTC. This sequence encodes CASSPVVGTGYNEQFF.

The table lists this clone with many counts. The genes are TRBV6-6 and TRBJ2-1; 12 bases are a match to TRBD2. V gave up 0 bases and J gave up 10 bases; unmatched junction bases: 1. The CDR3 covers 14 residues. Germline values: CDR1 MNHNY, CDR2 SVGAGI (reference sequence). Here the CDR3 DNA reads TGTGCCAGCAGTTACTCCGGGACTAGCGGGGAGCAGTTCTTC. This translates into CASSYSGTSGEQFF.

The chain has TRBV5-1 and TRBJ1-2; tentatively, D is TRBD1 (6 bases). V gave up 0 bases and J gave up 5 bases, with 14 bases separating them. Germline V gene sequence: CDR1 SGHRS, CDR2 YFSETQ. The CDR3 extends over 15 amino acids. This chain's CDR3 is CASSLVPGESYGYTF. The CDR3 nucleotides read TGCGCCAGCAGCTTGGTGCCAGGGGAAAGTTATGGCTACACCTTC.

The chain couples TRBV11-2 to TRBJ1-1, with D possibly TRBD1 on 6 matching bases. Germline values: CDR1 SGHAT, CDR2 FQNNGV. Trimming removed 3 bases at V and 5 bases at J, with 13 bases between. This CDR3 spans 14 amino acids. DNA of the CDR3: TGTGCCAGCAGCTTCCAAGCCCAGGGGACTGAAGCTTTCTTT. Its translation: CASSFQAQGTEAFF.

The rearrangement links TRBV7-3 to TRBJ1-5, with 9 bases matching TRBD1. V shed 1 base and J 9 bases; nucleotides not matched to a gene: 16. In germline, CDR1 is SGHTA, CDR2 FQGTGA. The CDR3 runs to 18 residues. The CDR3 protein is CASSLNGTGKIKGGPQHF. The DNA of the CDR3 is TGTGCCAGCAGCTTAAATGGGACAGGGAAGATTAAAGGTGGGCCCCAGCATTTT.

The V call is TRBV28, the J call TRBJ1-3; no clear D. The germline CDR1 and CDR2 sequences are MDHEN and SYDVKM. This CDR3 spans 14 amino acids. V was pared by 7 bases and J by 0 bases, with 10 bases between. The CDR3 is CASTGGGSGNTIYF. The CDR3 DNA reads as TGTGCCAGCACAGGCGGCGGCTCTGGAAACACCATATATTTT.

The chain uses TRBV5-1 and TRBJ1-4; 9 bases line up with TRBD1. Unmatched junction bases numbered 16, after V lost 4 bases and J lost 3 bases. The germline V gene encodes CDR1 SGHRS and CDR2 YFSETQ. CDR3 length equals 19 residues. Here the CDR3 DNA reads TGCGCCAGCAGCCCCCTAGGACAGGGGTGGGAGTCAGCTAATGAAAAACTGTTTTTT. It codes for CASSPLGQGWESANEKLFF.

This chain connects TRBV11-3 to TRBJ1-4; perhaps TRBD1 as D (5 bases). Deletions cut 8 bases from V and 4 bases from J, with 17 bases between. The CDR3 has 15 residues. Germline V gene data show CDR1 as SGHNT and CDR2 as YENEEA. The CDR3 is CASGGAGRGNEKLFF. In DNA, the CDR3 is TGTGCCAGCGGAGGGGCAGGGCGCGGTAATGAAAAACTGTTTTTT. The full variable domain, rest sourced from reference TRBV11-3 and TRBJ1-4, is EAGVVQSPRYKIIEKKQPVAFWCNPISGHNTLYWYLQNLGQGPELLIRYENEEAVDDSQLPKDRFSAERLKGVDSTLKIQPAELGDSAVYLCASGGAGRGNEKLFFGSGTQLSVL.

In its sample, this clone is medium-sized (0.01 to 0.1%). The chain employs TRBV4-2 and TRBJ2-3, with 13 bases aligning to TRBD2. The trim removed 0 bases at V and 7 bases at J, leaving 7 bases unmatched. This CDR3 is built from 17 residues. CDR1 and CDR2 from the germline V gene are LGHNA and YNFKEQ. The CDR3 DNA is TGTGCCAGCAGCCAAGAGGGACTAGCGGGGATAGGGTATACGCAGTATTTT. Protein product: CASSQEGLAGIGYTQYF.

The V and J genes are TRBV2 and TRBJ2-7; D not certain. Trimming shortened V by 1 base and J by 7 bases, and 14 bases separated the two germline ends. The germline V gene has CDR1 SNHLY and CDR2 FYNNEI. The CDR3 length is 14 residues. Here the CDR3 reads CASSEGRRTSEQYF. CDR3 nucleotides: TGTGCCAGCAGTGAAGGGCGCAGGACGAGTGAGCAGTACTTC.

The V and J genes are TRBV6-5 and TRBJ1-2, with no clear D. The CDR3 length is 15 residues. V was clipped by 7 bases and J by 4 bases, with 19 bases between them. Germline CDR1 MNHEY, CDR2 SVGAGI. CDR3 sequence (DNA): TGTGCCAGCAAACTCGCCTGGGAGGGTAGCTATGGCTACACCTTC. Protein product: CASKLAWEGSYGYTF.

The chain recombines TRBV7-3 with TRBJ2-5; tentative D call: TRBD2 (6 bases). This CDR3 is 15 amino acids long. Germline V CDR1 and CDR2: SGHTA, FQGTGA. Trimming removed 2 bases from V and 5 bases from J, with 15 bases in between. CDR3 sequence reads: CASSLSASVGETQYF. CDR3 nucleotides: TGTGCCAGCAGCTTATCGGCTAGCGTAGGGGAGACCCAGTACTTC.

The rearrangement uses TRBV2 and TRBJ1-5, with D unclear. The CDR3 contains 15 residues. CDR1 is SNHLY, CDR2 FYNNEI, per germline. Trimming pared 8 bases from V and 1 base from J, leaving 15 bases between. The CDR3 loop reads CASGQSHGSNQPQHF. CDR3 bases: TGTGCCAGCGGGCAGTCGCACGGGAGCAATCAGCCCCAGCATTTT.

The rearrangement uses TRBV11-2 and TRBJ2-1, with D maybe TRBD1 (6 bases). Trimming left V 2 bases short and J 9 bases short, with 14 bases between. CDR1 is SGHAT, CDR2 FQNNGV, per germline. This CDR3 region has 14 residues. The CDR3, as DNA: TGTGCCAGCAGCTTATCCCTGGGACAAGGTGAGCAGTTCTTC. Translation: CASSLSLGQGEQFF.

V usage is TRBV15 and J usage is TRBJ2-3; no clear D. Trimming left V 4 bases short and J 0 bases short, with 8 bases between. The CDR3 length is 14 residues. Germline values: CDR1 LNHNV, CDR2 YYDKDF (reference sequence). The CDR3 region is CATSIPGSTDTQYF. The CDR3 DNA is TGTGCCACCAGCATCCCCGGGAGCACAGATACGCAGTATTTT.